A single sample gave rise to the 18 T cell receptor beta chains below, sequenced in a study of T cells in Graves' hyperthyroidism and ophthalmopathy. From RNA transcripts, TCR beta CDR3 regions were amplified. The study used the HTBI primer set for a first-round RT-PCR of the TCR CDR3. Each CDR3 protein is one row after TCRdb ran MiXCR on the multiplex PCR reads. This sample has fewer than 200,000 distinct CDR3 sequences, with 17% found just once. The sequencing input was blood. The source is a woman aged 45-60 years with Graves' hyperthyroidism.

This clonotype was detected ten times or more. The genes are TRBV19 and TRBJ2-2; 7 bases are a match to TRBD2. Germline V CDR1 and CDR2: LNHDA, SQIVND (reference sequence). This CDR3 spans 18 amino acids. J gave up 4 bases and V 0 bases, and 11 bases lay outside the gene matches. This CDR3 is CASSIEGRAWQSTGELFF. CDR3 DNA sequence: TGTGCCAGTAGTATAGAGGGGAGGGCTTGGCAGAGCACCGGGGAGCTGTTTTTT.

This clonotype was picked up many times. This sequence joins TRBV9 and TRBJ2-3; 8 bases line up with TRBD2. CDR3 length: 15 residues. Germline V gives CDR1 SGDLS, CDR2 YYNGEE. Germline trimming cut 2 bases from V and 2 bases from J; bases unmatched to any gene: 4. The CDR3 DNA reads as TGTGCCAGCAGCGTGGGCGGGGGGTTCACAGATACGCAGTATTTT. Protein sequence: CASSVGGGFTDTQYF.

This clonotype was counted at least ten times. This sequence joins TRBV15 and TRBJ2-5; possibly TRBD1 for D (6 bases). This CDR3 region has 15 residues. Germline loops: CDR1 LNHNV, CDR2 YYDKDF (reference sequence). V was trimmed by 5 bases and J by 3 bases, leaving 16 bases between them. In DNA, the CDR3 is TGTGCCACCAGCGGTACAGGGTCTGGAGAAGAGACCCAGTACTTC. Protein: CATSGTGSGEETQYF. Using reference TRBV15 and TRBJ2-5 for the parts outside the CDR3, the full variable domain is DAMVIQNPRYQVTQFGKPVTLSCSQTLNHNVMYWYQQKSSQAPKLLFHYYDKDFNNEADTPDNFQSRRPNTSFCFLDIRSPGLGDTAMYLCATSGTGSGEETQYFGPGTRLLVL.

This clonotype was seen repeatedly, ten times or more. The V and J genes are TRBV2 and TRBJ1-5; D call uncertain. Germline loops: CDR1 SNHLY, CDR2 FYNNEI. V was pared by 3 bases and J by 3 bases, with 9 bases between. The CDR3 is made up of 14 amino acids. The CDR3 DNA reads as TGTGCCAGCAGTGACTTGGGGTCCAATCAGCCCCAGCATTTT. Translating it yields CASSDLGSNQPQHF.

This clonotype was counted once. This chain connects TRBV11-2 to TRBJ2-1; 7 bases are shared with TRBD2. Germline V gene sequence: CDR1 SGHAT, CDR2 FQNNGV. The V gene end was trimmed by 6 bases and the J gene end by 8 bases; junction bases not matched to a gene: 10. CDR3 length equals 14 residues. The CDR3 coding sequence is TGTGCCAGCAGTACAGGACTAGGCCGCGATGAGCAGTTCTTC. This sequence encodes CASSTGLGRDEQFF.

This chain uses TRBV19 with TRBJ1-2; 7 bases map to TRBD1. J gave up 4 bases and V 7 bases, and 6 bases lay outside the gene matches. The CDR3 sequence is 13 residues long. Germline lookup yields CDR1 LNHDA and CDR2 SQIVND (reference sequence). The CDR3 reads CASTETGTYGYTF. CDR3 DNA: TGTGCCAGTACGGAGACAGGGACCTATGGCTACACCTTC.

This clonotype was seen repeatedly, ten times or more. The CDR3 nucleotides read TGTGCCACCAGTGATATCACAGGGAAAAGCACAGATACGCAGTATTTT. This encodes CATSDITGKSTDTQYF. The rearrangement joins TRBV24-1 to TRBJ2-3, with D perhaps TRBD1 (6 bases). The germline V gene encodes CDR1 KGHDR and CDR2 SFDVKD. The CDR3 extends over 16 amino acids. The ends were cut back, 3 bases at V and 0 bases at J, with 12 bases in the middle.

This clonotype was seen repeatedly, ten times or more. This chain connects TRBV6-2 or TRBV6-3 to TRBJ1-1; no firm D call. CDR1 MNHEY and CDR2 SVGEGT come from the germline V gene. The CDR3 loop spans 15 amino acids. Trimming took off 2 bases at V and 0 bases at J, with 10 bases between the two ends. In DNA form, the CDR3 reads TGTGCCAGCAGTTACAACGCTTACATGAACACTGAAGCTTTCTTT. Amino acid sequence: CASSYNAYMNTEAFF.

This clonotype has ten or more counts. CDR3 coding DNA: TGTGCCAGCAGTTTAGGGGGCCAGGTGAACACTGAAGCTTTCTTT. Amino acid sequence: CASSLGGQVNTEAFF. The V and J genes are TRBV28 and TRBJ1-1; TRBD1 might be the D (6 bases). Trimming stripped 2 bases from V and 0 bases from J, with 10 bases between. Germline loops: CDR1 MDHEN, CDR2 SYDVKM. The CDR3 runs to 15 residues.

Ten or more counts support this clonotype. The chain has TRBV28 and TRBJ1-6; weak D call: TRBD1 (6 bases). V lost 11 bases, J lost 8 bases, and 19 bases lay in between. This CDR3 region has 14 residues. Germline CDR1 is MDHEN and CDR2 is SYDVKM. The CDR3 region has the DNA TGTGCCTCGGGGGTGGCAGGGGAGGATTCACCCCTCCACTTT. It yields the protein CASGVAGEDSPLHF.

This clonotype was seen at least ten times. The V gene is TRBV28, the J gene TRBJ2-2; 9 bases are a match to TRBD1. This CDR3 contains 17 residues. The germline V gene encodes CDR1 MDHEN and CDR2 SYDVKM. V gave up 5 bases and J gave up 3 bases; unmatched junction bases: 10. The CDR3 DNA reads as TGTGCCAGCAGTCTCTTTACAGGGGGCTGGGACACCGGGGAGCTGTTTTTT. Protein sequence: CASSLFTGGWDTGELFF.

Many counts were recorded for this clonotype. This chain joins TRBV7-2 and TRBJ1-1, with D unclear. The germline V gene encodes CDR1 SGHTA and CDR2 FQGNSA. V was clipped by 1 base and J by 0 bases, with 9 bases between them. CDR3 length: 15 amino acids. CDR3 DNA sequence: TGTGCCAGCAGCTTAGTGGCAGAATTGAACACTGAAGCTTTCTTT. Translation gives CASSLVAELNTEAFF.

This clonotype was observed many times. For the CDR3, the DNA is TGTGCCAGCTCACCGGGGACTAGCGGGCCTCCGGGGAATGAGCAGTTCTTC. The encoded protein is CASSPGTSGPPGNEQFF. This chain links TRBV18 with TRBJ2-1, with 12 bases lining up with TRBD2. There are 17 residues in the CDR3. Trimming removed 3 bases from V and 7 bases from J; junction bases left unmatched: 10. Per germline, CDR1 KGHSH and CDR2 LQKENI.

The genes are TRBV20-1 and TRBJ1-2; TRBD1 might be the D (5 bases). Looked up from germline, CDR1 is DFQATT and CDR2 is SNEGSKA (reference sequence). The CDR3 runs to 16 residues. Trimming cost V 6 bases and J 3 bases, with 23 bases left between them. In DNA, the CDR3 is TGCAGTGCCCCTTCTCTGGTCGGGGCGGTGGACTATGGCTACACCTTC. Its translation is CSAPSLVGAVDYGYTF.

This clonotype appeared many times. The chain joins TRBV12-3 or TRBV12-4 to TRBJ2-7; tentative D call: TRBD2 (6 bases). The ends were cut back, 6 bases at V and 2 bases at J, with 14 bases in the middle. The CDR3 is made up of 14 amino acids. CDR3 nucleotide sequence: TGTGCCAGCAGAAACTCACCGGGAGCCTACGAGCAGTACTTC. Protein product: CASRNSPGAYEQYF.

This clonotype came up many times. The chain is built from TRBV10-3 and TRBJ1-3; D uncertain. This CDR3 has 12 residues. Looked up from germline, CDR1 is ENHRY and CDR2 is SYGVKD. Trimming took off 11 bases at V and 1 base at J, with 9 bases between the two ends. CDR3 DNA sequence: TGTGCCTTTTCCCCATCTGGAAACACCATATATTTT. Protein product: CAFSPSGNTIYF.

This clonotype was detected many times. CDR3 residues: CSARDLLAGDSYEQYF. CDR3 sequence (DNA): TGCAGTGCTAGAGATTTGCTAGCGGGGGACTCCTACGAGCAGTACTTC. The genes are TRBV20-1 and TRBJ2-7; the match to TRBD2 covers 10 bases. This CDR3 is 16 amino acids long. The V gene's germline CDR1 is DFQATT and CDR2 SNEGSKA (reference sequence). The J segment lost 0 bases and the V segment lost 0 bases, leaving 5 bases of the junction unmatched.

This clonotype was observed many times. V usage is TRBV4-1 and J usage is TRBJ2-5; TRBD1 matches 7 bases. The CDR3 has 14 amino acids. Germline CDR1 reads MGHRA; CDR2 reads YSYEKL. Trimming removed 4 bases from V and 3 bases from J; junction bases left unmatched: 5. CDR3 protein: CASSRTGAEETQYF. The CDR3 DNA follows: TGCGCCAGCAGCCGTACAGGGGCGGAAGAGACCCAGTACTTC.